One and the same sample provided the 30 T cell receptor beta chains below, sequenced in a study of T cell responses to AZD1222 COVID-19 vaccine. Sequencing was performed with immunoSEQ multiplex PCR; in TCRdb, only in-frame clones are kept and a portion is missing. The sample has approximately 150,000 clones, roughly 90% seen once. Sequenced material: peripheral blood, taken 28 days after the second AZD1222 dose. The receptors come from an adult who received the AZD1222 COVID-19 vaccine.

The chain combines TRBV6-5 with TRBJ1-1, with D unresolved. Trimming removed 2 bases from V and 4 bases from J, with 11 bases in between. Germline-derived CDR1 and CDR2 are MNHEY and SVGAGI. This CDR3 comprises 14 residues. The DNA for the CDR3 is TGTGCCAGCAGTTACACACCGACGGGCACTGAAGCTTTCTTT. Its protein product is CASSYTPTGTEAFF.

This clone was seen a handful of times. J is TRBJ1-1 and V is TRBV5-1; D is perhaps TRBD1 (5 bases). This CDR3 has 14 amino acids. Between the trimmed V and J ends, which lost 7 bases and 4 bases, there was a span of 17 bases. The germline V gene has CDR1 SGHRS and CDR2 YFSETQ. For the CDR3, the DNA is TGCGCCAGCCGCCCCCGCAGGGACGGCACTGAAGCTTTCTTT. Its protein is CASRPRRDGTEAFF.

This chain joins TRBV19 and TRBJ1-1; possibly TRBD1 for D (5 bases). CDR1 is LNHDA, CDR2 SQIVND, per germline (reference sequence). This CDR3 comprises 15 residues. Trimming pared 3 bases from V and 5 bases from J, leaving 16 bases between. The CDR3 loop reads CASSIGAGRETEAFF. The CDR3 DNA reads TGTGCCAGTAGTATCGGGGCAGGGAGGGAGACTGAAGCTTTCTTT.

This chain connects TRBV7-8 to TRBJ2-3; unclear D gene. The V and J ends lost 1 base and 6 bases respectively, with 14 bases between them. This CDR3 is 15 amino acids long. Germline lookup yields CDR1 SGHVS and CDR2 FQNEAQ. The DNA for the CDR3 is TGTGCCAGCAGCTTAGGATTTGGGAATGCGGATACGCAGTATTTT. It yields the protein CASSLGFGNADTQYF.

The chain couples TRBV18 to TRBJ1-2; weak D call: TRBD1 (5 bases). CDR3 length equals 16 residues. Germline V gene data show CDR1 as KGHSH and CDR2 as LQKENI. Trimming took off 4 bases at V and 4 bases at J, with 19 bases between the two ends. The chain's CDR3 is CASSLPGGRIGYGYTF. The CDR3 coding sequence is TGTGCCAGCTCACTGCCTGGGGGAAGGATTGGCTATGGCTACACCTTC.

The CDR3 DNA is TGCGCCAGCAGCTACCGTGGGGGGATGGCCGGGGAGCTGTTTTTT. Its protein is CASSYRGGMAGELFF. The chain uses TRBV4-1 and TRBJ2-2; TRBD2 might be the D (6 bases). Between the trimmed V and J ends, which lost 5 bases and 6 bases, there was a span of 16 bases. Germline V gene data show CDR1 as MGHRA and CDR2 as YSYEKL. The CDR3 totals 15 residues.

This chain connects TRBV2 to TRBJ2-7; 7 bases map to TRBD1. The CDR3 covers 15 residues. Looked up from germline, CDR1 is SNHLY and CDR2 is FYNNEI. Trimming removed 6 bases from V and 1 base from J; junction bases left unmatched: 9. This chain's CDR3 is CASSPNRGTSYEQYF. The CDR3 coding sequence is TGTGCCAGCAGCCCAAACAGGGGCACGTCCTACGAGCAGTACTTC.

This chain connects TRBV29-1 to TRBJ2-3, with unresolved D. Trimming took off 4 bases at V and 0 bases at J, with 8 bases between the two ends. The CDR3 sequence is 13 residues long. Germline-derived CDR1 and CDR2 are SQVTM and ANQGSEA. CDR3 in amino acids: CSVGQASTDTQYF. In nucleotides, the CDR3 is TGCAGCGTTGGGCAAGCTAGCACAGATACGCAGTATTTT.

This chain joins TRBV15 and TRBJ2-3; 9 bases match TRBD1. The CDR3 has 18 amino acids. V dropped 3 bases and J dropped 6; count of bases not matched to a gene: 16. Germline V gives CDR1 LNHNV, CDR2 YYDKDF (reference sequence). The CDR3 sequence is CATSSLFSLQGARDTQYF. CDR3 nucleotides: TGTGCCACCAGCAGTCTCTTTTCACTACAGGGGGCCCGGGATACGCAGTATTTT.

The chain has TRBV11-2 and TRBJ2-7, with 9 nucleotides matching TRBD1. Losses at the gene ends were 4 bases for V and 2 bases for J; bases not matched to a gene: 15. The germline V gene has CDR1 SGHAT and CDR2 FQNNGV. The CDR3 runs to 18 residues. The CDR3 region has the DNA TGTGCCAGCAGCTCAGCCGGATACCGGGACAGGGCGACCTACGAGCAGTACTTC. Translation: CASSSAGYRDRATYEQYF.

CDR3 nucleotides: TGTGCCAGCAGCTTACCGGGACCGAACACTGAAGCTTTCTTT. Translated, it gives CASSLPGPNTEAFF. The chain employs TRBV7-9 and TRBJ1-1; perhaps TRBD1 as D (5 bases). The CDR3 loop spans 14 amino acids. With 2 bases removed from V and 1 base from J, the gap between germline ends came to 8 bases. The germline V gene encodes CDR1 SEHNR and CDR2 FQNEAQ (reference sequence).

The CDR3 spells CASSEAGGEQYF. DNA for the CDR3: TGTGCCAGCAGTGAAGCCGGGGGGGAGCAGTACTTC. This chain uses TRBV6-1 with TRBJ2-7; 7 bases line up with TRBD2. The CDR3 covers 12 residues. V shed 0 bases, J shed 7 bases, and the junction held 0 bases outside the gene matches. Germline CDR1 MNHNS, CDR2 SASEGT.

The gene calls are TRBV11-2 and TRBJ2-5; 10 bases are a match to TRBD2. The CDR3 loop spans 18 amino acids. V shed 2 bases and J 5 bases; nucleotides not matched to a gene: 14. Germline V gene sequence: CDR1 SGHAT, CDR2 FQNNGV. The CDR3 sequence is CASSLPFSGLAGDETQYF. CDR3 DNA sequence: TGTGCCAGCAGCTTACCCTTCTCGGGGCTAGCGGGAGATGAGACCCAGTACTTC.

V usage is TRBV5-8 and J usage is TRBJ2-5; a weak D match, TRBD2 (6 bases). The CDR3 contains 14 residues. From germline, CDR1 is SGHTS and CDR2 YDEGEE. V dropped 0 bases and J dropped 5 bases, with 11 bases sitting between them. The CDR3 is CASSLGIRGETQYF. Written as DNA, the CDR3 is TGTGCCAGCAGCTTGGGTATACGGGGGGAGACCCAGTACTTC. The full variable domain, completed using reference TRBV5-8 and TRBJ2-5, is EAGVTQSPTHLIKTRGQQATLRCSPISGHTSVYWYQQALGLGLQFLLWYDEGEERNRGNFPPRFSGRQFPNYSSELNVNALELEDSALYLCASSLGIRGETQYFGPGTRLLVL.

The V gene is TRBV7-2, the J gene TRBJ2-1, with 11 bases fitting TRBD2. V lost 2 bases and J lost 5; bases outside the gene matches: 5. The CDR3 has 16 amino acids. Germline values: CDR1 SGHTA, CDR2 FQGNSA. CDR3 sequence reads: CASSLRGTSGNNEQFF. As DNA, the CDR3 is TGTGCCAGCAGCTTACGGGGGACTAGCGGTAACAATGAGCAGTTCTTC.

This CDR3 is CASSLDGQGAATNEKLFF. In nucleotides, the CDR3 is TGTGCCAGCAGCTTAGATGGGCAGGGCGCCGCAACTAATGAAAAACTGTTTTTT. The chain combines TRBV11-2 with TRBJ1-4; TRBD1 is a possible D gene (5 bases). CDR3 length: 18 amino acids. V dropped 0 bases and J dropped 0 bases, with 14 bases sitting between them. The germline gives CDR1 SGHAT, CDR2 FQNNGV. Full variable domain (outside the CDR3, taken from reference TRBV11-2 and TRBJ1-4): EAGVAQSPRYKIIEKRQSVAFWCNPISGHATLYWYQQILGQGPKLLIQFQNNGVVDDSQLPKDRFSAERLKGVDSTLKIQPAKLEDSAVYLCASSLDGQGAATNEKLFFGSGTQLSVL.

The chain has TRBV6-1 and TRBJ1-4, with TRBD1 matching over 8 bases. The J segment lost 8 bases and the V segment lost 4 bases, leaving 18 bases of the junction unmatched. The CDR3 covers 18 residues. Per the germline V gene, CDR1 is MNHNS and CDR2 is SASEGT. CDR3 nucleotide sequence: TGTGCCAGCAGTGGACCGACAGGGGAGAGGGGAATCGGGGAAAAACTGTTTTTT. Its protein is CASSGPTGERGIGEKLFF.

The chain joins TRBV5-1 to TRBJ2-3; 14 nucleotides line up with TRBD2. From germline, CDR1 is SGHRS and CDR2 YFSETQ. The J segment lost 2 bases and the V segment lost 4 bases, leaving 3 bases of the junction unmatched. This CDR3 comprises 16 residues. The CDR3 sequence is CASSTGLAGATDTQYF. DNA of the CDR3: TGCGCCAGCAGCACGGGACTAGCGGGGGCCACAGATACGCAGTATTTT.

This chain joins TRBV7-6 and TRBJ1-5, with no clear D. The V and J ends lost 1 base and 0 bases respectively, with 7 bases between them. CDR1 SGHVS and CDR2 FNYEAQ come from the germline V gene. The CDR3 spans 15 residues. In DNA form, the CDR3 reads TGTGCCAGCAGCTTAGTTCCCGGTAGCAATCAGCCCCAGCATTTT. Translation: CASSLVPGSNQPQHF.

This chain uses TRBV7-3 with TRBJ2-5, with 13 bases lining up with TRBD2. V was clipped by 4 bases and J by 6 bases; unmatched bases: 5. This CDR3 region has 15 residues. Per the germline V gene, CDR1 is SGHTA and CDR2 is FQGTGA. The DNA of the CDR3 is TGTGCCAGCAGCTCTGGGACTAGCGGGATGCAGACCCAGTACTTC. This encodes CASSSGTSGMQTQYF. Looking up the rest from reference TRBV7-3 and TRBJ2-5 gives the full variable domain: GAGVSQTPSNKVTEKGKYVELRCDPISGHTALYWYRQSLGQGPEFLIYFQGTGAADDSGLPNDRFFAVRPEGSVSTLKIQRTERGDSAVYLCASSSGTSGMQTQYFGPGTRLLVL.

The V call is TRBV7-8, the J call TRBJ2-4, with 8 bases matching TRBD1. The CDR3 totals 14 residues. CDR1 SGHVS and CDR2 FQNEAQ come from the germline V gene. Trimming at V came to 1 base and at J to 4 bases, leaving 0 bases not matched to a gene. This CDR3 reads CASSLDRGKNIQYF. Written as DNA, the CDR3 is TGTGCCAGCAGCTTAGACAGGGGGAAAAACATTCAGTACTTC.

The CDR3 loop is CASTHPSKNGYTF. CDR3 bases: TGTGCCAGCACCCATCCGTCGAAGAATGGCTACACCTTC. This rearrangement joins TRBV25-1 to TRBJ1-2; D is uncertain. CDR1 and CDR2 from the germline V gene are MGHDK and SYGVNS. CDR3 length: 13 amino acids. V shed 7 bases and J shed 6 bases, with 15 bases lying between them.

The chain has TRBV6-2 or TRBV6-3 and TRBJ2-2; D is perhaps TRBD2 (5 bases). Trimming took 3 bases from V and 5 from J, leaving 13 bases between them. Per germline, CDR1 MNHEY and CDR2 SVGEGT. The CDR3 is made up of 15 amino acids. The CDR3: CASSYRRRETGELFF. The DNA of the CDR3 is TGTGCCAGCAGTTATCGGAGGCGCGAGACCGGGGAGCTGTTTTTT.

This chain joins TRBV10-3 and TRBJ2-2; TRBD2 matches at 8 bases. The CDR3 has 15 amino acids. J lost 1 base, V lost 6 bases, and 4 bases had no gene match. Germline V lookup: CDR1 ENHRY, CDR2 SYGVKD. CDR3 in DNA: TGTGCCATCAGAGGGGCGGGAGGGAACACCGGGGAGCTGTTTTTT. It codes for CAIRGAGGNTGELFF.

The chain uses TRBV27 and TRBJ2-1; tentative D call: TRBD1 (6 bases). Germline CDR1 reads MNHEY; CDR2 reads SMNVEV (reference sequence). The germline V and J ends were trimmed by 5 bases and 3 bases, with 8 bases remaining between them. The CDR3 runs 13 residues. This chain's CDR3 is CASSPRGYNEQFF. CDR3 nucleotides: TGTGCCAGCAGTCCCAGGGGCTACAATGAGCAGTTCTTC.

The J gene is TRBJ1-6, the V gene TRBV9, with a weak D call TRBD1 (6 bases). Trimming took off 1 base at V and 10 bases at J, with 12 bases between the two ends. Germline V gene sequence: CDR1 SGDLS, CDR2 YYNGEE. This CDR3 contains 14 residues. The CDR3 DNA follows: TGTGCCAGCAGCGTAACGGGGGCGGACTCACCCCTCCACTTT. Protein: CASSVTGADSPLHF.

This clone was seen once. V usage is TRBV18 and J usage is TRBJ1-1; the match to TRBD1 covers 9 bases. The junction had 9 bases not matched to a gene; V was cut back by 3 bases and J by 1 base. The CDR3 sequence is 17 residues long. The germline gives CDR1 KGHSH, CDR2 LQKENI. CDR3 sequence reads: CASSPSTGGEGNTEAFF. The CDR3 DNA is TGTGCCAGCTCACCCTCGACAGGGGGAGAGGGGAACACTGAAGCTTTCTTT.

In the case of this clone: One junction end does not reproduce the germline sequence, and a read error may be involved. The CDR3 nucleotides are TGTGCCAGCAGTCCTCCCGGGAACCCCGGGGAGCTGTTTTTT. Amino acids: CASSPPGNPGELFF. V usage is TRBV9 and J usage is TRBJ2-2, with a possible D match to TRBD2 (5 bases). Germline V gene data show CDR1 as SGDLS and CDR2 as YYNGEE. The CDR3 contains 14 residues.

CDR3 coding DNA: TGCGCCAGCAGCTTAGTCTCAGGGATGGGTTTCCCCTACGAGCAGTACTTC. Translating gives CASSLVSGMGFPYEQYF. This chain connects TRBV5-1 to TRBJ2-7; TRBD1 is a possible D gene (5 bases). Germline V gene sequence: CDR1 SGHRS, CDR2 YFSETQ. Trimming removed 2 bases from V and 2 bases from J, with 20 bases in between. This CDR3 region has 17 residues.

The V gene is TRBV7-3, the J gene TRBJ1-6; possible D gene TRBD1, 5 bases. The V end lost 5 bases, the J end lost 9 bases, and 14 bases lay between the germline ends. The CDR3 is 14 residues long. The V gene's germline CDR1 is SGHTA and CDR2 FQGTGA. CDR3 in amino acids: CASSRDSLISPLHF. The DNA of the CDR3 is TGTGCCAGCAGCCGTGACAGCCTTATTTCACCCCTCCACTTT. Combining the CDR3 with reference TRBV7-3 and TRBJ1-6 gives the whole variable domain GAGVSQTPSNKVTEKGKYVELRCDPISGHTALYWYRQSLGQGPEFLIYFQGTGAADDSGLPNDRFFAVRPEGSVSTLKIQRTERGDSAVYLCASSRDSLISPLHFGNGTRLTVT.